These 18 T cell receptor beta chains were all obtained from the same sample, sequenced in a study of cytomegalovirus exposure and HLA in healthy donors. Both 60 Vbeta primers and 13 Jbeta primers went into the PCR. TCRdb's table, derived via immunoSEQ multiplex PCR, lists solely in-frame clones and lacks some. The sample table includes tens of thousands of clones. The sample taken for sequencing was PBMCs. The receptors shown here come from a woman aged 40 to 50 in good health and CMV-seronegative.

The chain combines TRBV5-1 with TRBJ1-1; TRBD1 agrees at 7 bases. V shed 4 bases and J 3 bases; nucleotides not matched to a gene: 12. Germline CDR1 and CDR2: SGHRS and YFSETQ. The CDR3 loop spans 16 amino acids. CDR3 amino acids: CASSAGQAPLDTEAFF. In nucleotides, the CDR3 is TGCGCCAGCAGCGCCGGACAGGCACCCCTGGACACTGAAGCTTTCTTT.

The V gene is TRBV18, the J gene TRBJ1-1, with 9 bases that match TRBD1. The CDR3 runs to 15 residues. Trimming removed 6 bases from V and 1 base from J; junction bases left unmatched: 6. The germline V gene has CDR1 KGHSH and CDR2 LQKENI. The CDR3 region is CASSQGTGKNTEAFF. The CDR3 DNA sequence: TGTGCCAGCTCCCAAGGGACAGGGAAGAACACTGAAGCTTTCTTT.

The CDR3 region has the DNA TGTGCCAGCAGCGTTGCCGGGACAGGCCTTAACGAGCAGTACTTC. It translates to CASSVAGTGLNEQYF. The gene calls are TRBV9 and TRBJ2-7; 8 positions match TRBD1. The trim removed 2 bases at V and 5 bases at J, leaving 9 bases unmatched. Germline loops: CDR1 SGDLS, CDR2 YYNGEE. CDR3 length: 15 amino acids.

The V and J genes are TRBV2 and TRBJ1-5; 7 bases map to TRBD1. The CDR3 has 12 residues. Losses at the gene ends were 10 bases for V and 2 bases for J; bases not matched to a gene: 2. Per the germline V gene, CDR1 is SNHLY and CDR2 is FYNNEI. The CDR3 nucleotides are TGTGCCACGGGGACAGGCAATCAGCCCCAGCATTTT. The encoded protein is CATGTGNQPQHF.

The V gene is TRBV12-5, the J gene TRBJ1-1; D possibly corresponds to TRBD1 (5 bases). The CDR3 runs to 17 residues. Between the trimmed V and J ends, which lost 6 bases and 3 bases, there was a span of 23 bases. The germline V gene has CDR1 LGHNT and CDR2 FRNRAP. In nucleotides, the CDR3 is TGTGCTAGTGGCCGATGGAAGGTCAGGGACTTTGACACTGAAGCTTTCTTT. Encoded protein: CASGRWKVRDFDTEAFF.

This chain uses TRBV18 with TRBJ2-1; TRBD2 aligns across 8 bases. CDR1 and CDR2 from the germline V gene are KGHSH and LQKENI. There are 16 residues in the CDR3. With V trimmed by 0 bases and J by 2 bases, 3 bases remained unmatched. Here the CDR3 reads CASSPPQRGPYNEQFF. The DNA for the CDR3 is TGTGCCAGCTCACCACCCCAGCGGGGGCCCTACAATGAGCAGTTCTTC. Filled out from reference TRBV18 and TRBJ2-1, the complete variable domain reads NAGVMQNPRHLVRRRGQEARLRCSPMKGHSHVYWYRQLPEEGLKFMVYLQKENIIDESGMPKERFSAEFPKEGPSILRIQQVVRGDSAAYFCASSPPQRGPYNEQFFGPGTRLTVL.

V is TRBV30 and J is TRBJ2-7; no clear D gene. The length of the CDR3 is 13 residues. Trimming stripped 0 bases from V and 3 bases from J, with 9 bases between. Per germline, CDR1 GTSNPN and CDR2 SVGIG (reference sequence). In DNA form, the CDR3 reads TGTGCCTGGAGTGTGGTAGAAAACTACGAGCAGTACTTC. Translation gives CAWSVVENYEQYF.

This sequence joins TRBV5-1 and TRBJ1-2; a weak D match, TRBD1 (6 bases). Germline loops: CDR1 SGHRS, CDR2 YFSETQ. V dropped 4 bases and J dropped 2 bases, with 12 bases sitting between them. The CDR3 consists of 14 residues. The CDR3 loop is CASSVTTGNYGYTF. The CDR3 nucleotides are TGCGCCAGCAGCGTAACAACAGGGAACTATGGCTACACCTTC.

The chain uses TRBV5-8 and TRBJ1-1, with no clear D. Trimming took 8 bases from V and 1 from J, leaving 15 bases between them. The CDR3 extends over 14 amino acids. Germline V gives CDR1 SGHTS, CDR2 YDEGEE. CDR3 DNA sequence: TGTGCCAGTAGCGATCCGGGGAAGAACACTGAAGCTTTCTTT. Protein sequence: CASSDPGKNTEAFF.

The gene calls are TRBV30 and TRBJ2-5; D is uncertain. The CDR3 has 12 residues. CDR1 GTSNPN and CDR2 SVGIG come from the germline V gene (reference sequence). Trimming left V 1 base short and J 4 bases short, with 7 bases between. The DNA for the CDR3 is TGTGCCTGGAGTGGGAGTCCAGAGACCCAGTACTTC. Translated: CAWSGSPETQYF. The entire variable domain, with the rest obtained from reference TRBV30 and TRBJ2-5, is as follows: SQTIHQWPATLVQPVGSPLSLECTVEGTSNPNLYWYRQAAGRGLQLLFYSVGIGQISSEVPQNLSASRPQDRQFILSSKKLLLSDSGFYLCAWSGSPETQYFGPGTRLLVL.

The chain joins TRBV29-1 to TRBJ1-2; no definite D call. Germline V gene lookup returns CDR1 SQVTM and CDR2 ANQGSEA. The CDR3 has 11 amino acids. V shed 2 bases and J shed 7 bases, with 8 bases lying between them. Written as DNA, the CDR3 is TGCAGCGTTGAATTCGCGAGTGGCTACACCTTC. Translation gives CSVEFASGYTF.

The V gene is TRBV19, the J gene TRBJ1-2; perhaps TRBD1 as D (6 bases). CDR3 length: 16 amino acids. CDR1 and CDR2 (germline): LNHDA, SQIVND (reference sequence). The ends were cut back, 6 bases at V and 0 bases at J, with 17 bases in the middle. CDR3 amino acids: CASRGMGAESNYGYTF. CDR3 nucleotide sequence: TGTGCCAGTAGGGGGATGGGGGCAGAGTCTAACTATGGCTACACCTTC. The complete variable domain, with remaining parts taken from reference TRBV19 and TRBJ1-2, reads DGGITQSPKYLFRKEGQNVTLSCEQNLNHDAMYWYRQDPGQGLRLIYYSQIVNDFQKGDIAEGYSVSREKKESFPLTVTSAQKNPTAFYLCASRGMGAESNYGYTFGSGTRLTVV.

The gene calls are TRBV9 and TRBJ2-7; a possible D gene is TRBD2 (6 bases). Trimming pared 4 bases from V and 5 bases from J, leaving 16 bases between. The CDR3 spans 14 residues. CDR1 is SGDLS, CDR2 YYNGEE, per germline. CDR3 nucleotides: TGTGCCAGCAGCCCCGGGGGAGCTCCCCACGAGCAGTACTTC. Amino acid sequence: CASSPGGAPHEQYF.

With respect to this clone: The same CDR3 arises from other DNA sequences in this sample as well. The chain recombines TRBV5-6 with TRBJ2-7; D is perhaps TRBD2 (5 bases). V lost 2 bases, J lost 3 bases, and 6 bases lay in between. The CDR3 covers 12 residues. Germline lookup yields CDR1 SGHDT and CDR2 YYEEEE. For the CDR3, the DNA is TGTGCCAGCAGCTTACGGGACTACGAGCAGTACTTC. Its translation is CASSLRDYEQYF. The complete variable domain, with remaining parts taken from reference TRBV5-6 and TRBJ2-7, reads DAGVTQSPTHLIKTRGQQVTLRCSPKSGHDTVSWYQQALGQGPQFIFQYYEEEERQRGNFPDRFSGHQFPNYSSELNVNALLLGDSALYLCASSLRDYEQYFGPGTRLTVT.

J is TRBJ1-2 and V is TRBV4-1; tentative D call: TRBD1 (6 bases). Trimming took 4 bases from V and 5 from J, leaving 11 bases between them. The germline V gene encodes CDR1 MGHRA and CDR2 YSYEKL. The CDR3 sequence is 13 residues long. CDR3 loop: CASSPDRKYGYTF. The CDR3 nucleotides are TGCGCCAGCAGCCCAGACAGGAAATATGGCTACACCTTC.

The CDR3: CASSLFDRNYGYTF. CDR3 nucleotide sequence: TGTGCCAGCAGCTTGTTCGACAGAAACTATGGCTACACCTTC. The V call is TRBV5-6, the J call TRBJ1-2; the D gene is possibly TRBD1 (5 bases). The CDR3 contains 14 residues. Germline V lookup: CDR1 SGHDT, CDR2 YYEEEE. Trimming shortened V by 1 base and J by 2 bases, and 9 bases separated the two germline ends.

The chain uses TRBV5-1 and TRBJ2-1, with 10 bases aligning to TRBD1. This CDR3 is 16 amino acids long. Germline loops: CDR1 SGHRS, CDR2 YFSETQ. J lost 10 bases, V lost 0 bases, and 10 bases had no gene match. The CDR3 region is CASSLAGGQGRWEQFF. CDR3 in DNA: TGCGCCAGCAGCTTGGCCGGGGGACAGGGGCGCTGGGAGCAGTTCTTC.

The rearrangement joins TRBV5-1 to TRBJ2-7; no definite D call. In germline, CDR1 is SGHRS, CDR2 YFSETQ. There are 15 residues in the CDR3. The V gene lost 0 bases and the J gene lost 2 bases, with 12 bases spanning the gap. CDR3 protein: CASSLEVGRAYEQYF. CDR3 in DNA: TGCGCCAGCAGCTTGGAAGTGGGCCGCGCCTACGAGCAGTACTTC.